These 9 T cell receptor beta chains were all obtained from the same sample, sequenced in a study of blood T cell repertoires in COVID-19. The repertoire was sequenced with immunoSEQ multiplex PCR; TCRdb's copy has only in-frame clones and lacks some. The sample carries 200,000 or so clones, over 80% recorded once. The sample comprised peripheral blood. The receptors come from a woman between 25 and 40 years old with acute or convalescent COVID-19.

The V and J genes are TRBV27 and TRBJ1-2, with 7 nucleotides matching TRBD1. V lost 7 bases, J lost 0 bases, and 8 bases stayed unmatched. Per the germline V gene, CDR1 is MNHEY and CDR2 is SMNVEV (reference sequence). There are 15 residues in the CDR3. The CDR3 region is CASNSGGRSNYGYTF. CDR3 sequence (DNA): TGTGCCAGCAACTCAGGGGGACGCTCTAACTATGGCTACACCTTC.

The chain carries TRBV4-3 and TRBJ1-2; D remains ambiguous. With 0 bases removed from V and 7 bases from J, the gap between germline ends came to 18 bases. Germline values: CDR1 LGHNA, CDR2 YSLEER. The CDR3 is 16 residues long. CDR3 sequence reads: CASSQDFRLRGLGYTF. In DNA, the CDR3 is TGCGCCAGCAGCCAAGATTTTAGGCTGCGGGGTCTTGGCTACACCTTC.

This clone is a singleton in its sample. The chain has TRBV10-1 and TRBJ1-1; D uncertain. The CDR3 loop spans 14 amino acids. Germline V gene sequence: CDR1 WNHNN, CDR2 SYGVQD (reference sequence). V dropped 5 bases and J dropped 4 bases, with 14 bases sitting between them. CDR3 residues: CASSIGSGITEAFF. DNA for the CDR3: TGCGCCAGCAGTATAGGGTCCGGGATCACTGAAGCTTTCTTT.

The rearrangement links TRBV9 to TRBJ2-5; 11 bases match TRBD2. CDR1 and CDR2 (germline): SGDLS, YYNGEE. The V and J ends lost 0 bases and 5 bases, in that order; junction bases with no gene match: 3. CDR3 length: 15 residues. The CDR3 spells CASSVVLAGVETQYF. As DNA, the CDR3 is TGTGCCAGCAGCGTAGTACTAGCGGGAGTTGAGACCCAGTACTTC.

V gene TRBV7-9 combines with J gene TRBJ1-2; no clear D. The V end lost 5 bases, the J end lost 3 bases, and 7 bases lay between the germline ends. CDR1 is SEHNR and CDR2 is FQNEAQ in the germline V gene (reference sequence). The CDR3 is 12 residues long. DNA for the CDR3: TGTGCCAGCAGCCCTTTAGACTATGGCTACACCTTC. The encoded protein is CASSPLDYGYTF.

V and J are TRBV20-1 and TRBJ1-2, with TRBD1 matching 8 bases. Trimming took 6 bases from V and 14 from J; bases not matched to a gene: 11. The CDR3 runs to 11 residues. The germline gives CDR1 DFQATT, CDR2 SNEGSKA (reference sequence). CDR3 DNA sequence: TGCAGTGCCATTCTACAGGGGGAAGATACCTTC. Protein: CSAILQGEDTF.

The gene calls are TRBV9 and TRBJ2-2; possibly TRBD1 for D (6 bases). This CDR3 is built from 16 residues. Germline loops: CDR1 SGDLS, CDR2 YYNGEE. Trimming removed 0 bases from V and 3 bases from J, with 12 bases in between. Written as DNA, the CDR3 is TGTGCCAGCAGCGTAGGGACAGTTCTGGACACCGGGGAGCTGTTTTTT. Translation gives CASSVGTVLDTGELFF.

The chain combines TRBV28 with TRBJ1-1, with 8 bases aligning to TRBD1. The length of the CDR3 is 15 residues. The trim removed 3 bases at V and 0 bases at J, leaving 3 bases unmatched. Per germline, CDR1 MDHEN and CDR2 SYDVKM. In nucleotides, the CDR3 is TGTGCCAGCAGTTTGGACAGGGCCATGAACACTGAAGCTTTCTTT. This sequence encodes CASSLDRAMNTEAFF.

The V and J genes are TRBV5-5 and TRBJ1-2; D is perhaps TRBD1 (6 bases). The CDR3 is 13 amino acids. Germline assignment: CDR1 SGHKS and CDR2 YYEKEE (reference sequence). Trimming shortened V by 1 base and J by 8 bases, and 12 bases separated the two germline ends. CDR3 amino acids: CASSLLGAGGYTF. The CDR3, as DNA: TGTGCCAGCAGCTTGCTGGGGGCAGGCGGCTACACCTTC.